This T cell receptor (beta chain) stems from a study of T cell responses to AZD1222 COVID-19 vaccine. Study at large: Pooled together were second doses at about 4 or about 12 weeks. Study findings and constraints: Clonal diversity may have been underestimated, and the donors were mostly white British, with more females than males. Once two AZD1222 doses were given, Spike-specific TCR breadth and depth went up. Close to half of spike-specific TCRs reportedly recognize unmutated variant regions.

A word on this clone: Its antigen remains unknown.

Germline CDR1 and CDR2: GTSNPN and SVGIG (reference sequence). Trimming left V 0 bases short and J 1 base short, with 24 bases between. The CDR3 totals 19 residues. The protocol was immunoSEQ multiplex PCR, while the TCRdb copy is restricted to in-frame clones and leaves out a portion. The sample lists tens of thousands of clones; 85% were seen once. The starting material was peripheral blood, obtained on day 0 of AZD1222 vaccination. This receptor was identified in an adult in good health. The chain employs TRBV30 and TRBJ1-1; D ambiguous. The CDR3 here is CAWSVSSPGPLRSNTEAFF. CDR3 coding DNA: TGTGCCTGGAGTGTATCGTCGCCCGGGCCACTGAGGTCGAACACTGAAGCTTTCTTT.